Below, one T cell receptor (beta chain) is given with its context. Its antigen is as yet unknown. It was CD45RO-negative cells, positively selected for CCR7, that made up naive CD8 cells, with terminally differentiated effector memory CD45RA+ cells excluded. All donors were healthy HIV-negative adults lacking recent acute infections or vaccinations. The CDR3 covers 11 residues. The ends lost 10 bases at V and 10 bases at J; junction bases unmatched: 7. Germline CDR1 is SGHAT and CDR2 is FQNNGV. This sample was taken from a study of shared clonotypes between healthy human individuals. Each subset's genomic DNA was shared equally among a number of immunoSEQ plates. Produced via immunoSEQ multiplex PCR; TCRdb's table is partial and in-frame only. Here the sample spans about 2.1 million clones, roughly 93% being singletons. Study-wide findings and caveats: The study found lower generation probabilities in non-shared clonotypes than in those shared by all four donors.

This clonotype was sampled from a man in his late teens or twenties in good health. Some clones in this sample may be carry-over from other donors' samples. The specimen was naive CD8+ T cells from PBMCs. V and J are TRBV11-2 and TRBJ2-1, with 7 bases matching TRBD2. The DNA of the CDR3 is TGTGCCAACTCGGGAGGCGGGGAGCAGTTCTTC. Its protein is CANSGGGEQFF.